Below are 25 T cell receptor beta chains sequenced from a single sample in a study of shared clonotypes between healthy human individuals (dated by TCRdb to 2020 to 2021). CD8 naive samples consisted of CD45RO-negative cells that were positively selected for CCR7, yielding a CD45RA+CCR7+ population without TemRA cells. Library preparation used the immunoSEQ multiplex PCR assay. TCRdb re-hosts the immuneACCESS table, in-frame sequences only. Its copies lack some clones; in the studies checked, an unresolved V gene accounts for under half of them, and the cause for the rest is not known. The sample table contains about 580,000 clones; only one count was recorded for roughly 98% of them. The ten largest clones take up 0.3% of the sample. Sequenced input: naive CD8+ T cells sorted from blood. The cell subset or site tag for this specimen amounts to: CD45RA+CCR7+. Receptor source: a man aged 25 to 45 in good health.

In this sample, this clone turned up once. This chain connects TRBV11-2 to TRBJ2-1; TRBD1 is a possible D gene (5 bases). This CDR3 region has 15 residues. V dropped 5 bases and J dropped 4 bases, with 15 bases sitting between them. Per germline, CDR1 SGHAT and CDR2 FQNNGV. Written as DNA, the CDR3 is TGTGCCAGCAGCCCGATGATCGACAGTTACAATGAGCAGTTCTTC. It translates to CASSPMIDSYNEQFF.

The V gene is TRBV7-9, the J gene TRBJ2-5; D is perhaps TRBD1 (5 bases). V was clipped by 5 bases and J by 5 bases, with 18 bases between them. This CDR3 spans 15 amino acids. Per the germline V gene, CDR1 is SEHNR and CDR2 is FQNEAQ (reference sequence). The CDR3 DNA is TGTGCCAGCAGCCTGGGGCCAAGGACGACGGAGACCCAGTACTTC. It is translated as CASSLGPRTTETQYF.

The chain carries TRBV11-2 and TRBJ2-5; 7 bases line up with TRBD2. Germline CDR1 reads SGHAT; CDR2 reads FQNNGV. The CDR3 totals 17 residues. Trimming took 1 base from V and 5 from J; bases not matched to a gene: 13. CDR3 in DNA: TGTGCCAGCAGCTTAGGCAGCGGGATCCCTCCTCGGGAGACCCAGTACTTC. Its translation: CASSLGSGIPPRETQYF. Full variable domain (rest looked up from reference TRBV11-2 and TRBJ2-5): EAGVAQSPRYKIIEKRQSVAFWCNPISGHATLYWYQQILGQGPKLLIQFQNNGVVDDSQLPKDRFSAERLKGVDSTLKIQPAKLEDSAVYLCASSLGSGIPPRETQYFGPGTRLLVL.

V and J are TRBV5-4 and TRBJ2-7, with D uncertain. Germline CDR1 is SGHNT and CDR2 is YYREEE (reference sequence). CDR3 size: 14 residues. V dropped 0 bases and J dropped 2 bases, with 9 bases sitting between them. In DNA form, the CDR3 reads TGTGCCAGCAGCTTGGGGAAATCAGCCTACGAGCAGTACTTC. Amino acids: CASSLGKSAYEQYF.

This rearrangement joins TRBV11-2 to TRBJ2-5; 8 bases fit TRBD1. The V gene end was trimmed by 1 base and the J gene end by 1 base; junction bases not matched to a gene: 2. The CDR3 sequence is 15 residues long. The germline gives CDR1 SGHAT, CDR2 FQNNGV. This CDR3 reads CASSLVGQGQETQYF. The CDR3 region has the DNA TGTGCCAGCAGCTTAGTAGGACAGGGCCAAGAGACCCAGTACTTC.

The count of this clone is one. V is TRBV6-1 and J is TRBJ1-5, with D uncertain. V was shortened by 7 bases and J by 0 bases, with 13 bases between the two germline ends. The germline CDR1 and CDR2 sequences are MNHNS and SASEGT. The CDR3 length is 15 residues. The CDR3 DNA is TGTGCCAGCACCTCGGACGTTTATAGCAATCAGCCCCAGCATTTT. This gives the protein CASTSDVYSNQPQHF.

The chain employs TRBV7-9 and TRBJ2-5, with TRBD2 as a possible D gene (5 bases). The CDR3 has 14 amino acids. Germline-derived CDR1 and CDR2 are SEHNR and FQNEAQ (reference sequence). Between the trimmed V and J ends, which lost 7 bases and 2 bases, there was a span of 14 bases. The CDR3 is CASTSLEEQETQYF. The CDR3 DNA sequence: TGTGCCAGCACCTCTTTGGAGGAACAAGAGACCCAGTACTTC.

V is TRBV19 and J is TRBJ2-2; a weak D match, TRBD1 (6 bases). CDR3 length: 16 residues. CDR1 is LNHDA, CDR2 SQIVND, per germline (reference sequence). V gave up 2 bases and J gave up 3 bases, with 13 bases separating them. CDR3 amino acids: CASSIYYREYTGELFF. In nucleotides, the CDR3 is TGTGCCAGTAGTATATACTACAGGGAATACACCGGGGAGCTGTTTTTT.

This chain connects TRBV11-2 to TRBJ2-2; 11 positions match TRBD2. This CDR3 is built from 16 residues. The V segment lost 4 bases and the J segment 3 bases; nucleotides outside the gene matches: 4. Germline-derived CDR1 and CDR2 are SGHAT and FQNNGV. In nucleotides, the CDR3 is TGTGCCAGCAGCTCCGGGACTAGCGGTTACACCGGGGAGCTGTTTTTT. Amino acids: CASSSGTSGYTGELFF.

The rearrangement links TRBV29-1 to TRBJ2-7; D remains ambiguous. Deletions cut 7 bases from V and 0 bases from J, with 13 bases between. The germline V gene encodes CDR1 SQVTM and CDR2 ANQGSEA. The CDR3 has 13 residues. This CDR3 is CSGVESNSYEQYF. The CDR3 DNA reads TGCAGCGGGGTAGAGAGTAACTCCTACGAGCAGTACTTC.

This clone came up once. Written as DNA, the CDR3 is TGTGCCAGCAGCTTAGTTTCGATAGCGGGAGGGGATGAGCAGTTCTTC. Protein: CASSLVSIAGGDEQFF. V gene TRBV7-9 combines with J gene TRBJ2-1; 11 bases match TRBD2. CDR3 length: 16 residues. V was clipped by 1 base and J by 8 bases; unmatched bases: 7. CDR1 is SEHNR and CDR2 is FQNEAQ in the germline V gene (reference sequence).

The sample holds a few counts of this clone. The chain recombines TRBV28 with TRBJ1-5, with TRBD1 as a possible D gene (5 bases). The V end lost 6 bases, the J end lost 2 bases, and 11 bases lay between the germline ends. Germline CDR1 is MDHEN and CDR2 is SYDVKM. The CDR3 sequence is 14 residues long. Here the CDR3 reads CASSQTVGNQPQHF. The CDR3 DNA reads TGTGCCAGCAGCCAGACAGTGGGCAATCAGCCCCAGCATTTT.

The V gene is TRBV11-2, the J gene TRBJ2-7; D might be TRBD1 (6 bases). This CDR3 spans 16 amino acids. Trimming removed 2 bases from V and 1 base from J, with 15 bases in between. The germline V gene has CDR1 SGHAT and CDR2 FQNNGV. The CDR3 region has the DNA TGTGCCAGCAGCTTATATCTGGACAGCCATTCCTACGAGCAGTACTTC. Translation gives CASSLYLDSHSYEQYF.

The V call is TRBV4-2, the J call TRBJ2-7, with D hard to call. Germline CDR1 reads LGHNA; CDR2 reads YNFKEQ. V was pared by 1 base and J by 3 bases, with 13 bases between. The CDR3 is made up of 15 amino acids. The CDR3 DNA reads TGTGCCAGCAGCCAAGCCACTACGTCCTTCTACGAGCAGTACTTC. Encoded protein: CASSQATTSFYEQYF.

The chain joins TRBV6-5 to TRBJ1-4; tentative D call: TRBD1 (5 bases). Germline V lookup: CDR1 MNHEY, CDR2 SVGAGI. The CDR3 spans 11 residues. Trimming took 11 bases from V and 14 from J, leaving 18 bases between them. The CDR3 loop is CAAGRGDTLFF. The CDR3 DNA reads TGTGCCGCGGGGCGGGGAGACACGCTGTTTTTT.

The DNA of the CDR3 is TGTGCCAGCCGAGGACAGGGAACGACCTACGAGCAGTACTTC. This gives the protein CASRGQGTTYEQYF. This sequence joins TRBV5-6 and TRBJ2-7; 8 bases fit TRBD1. Trimming removed 7 bases from V and 2 bases from J; junction bases left unmatched: 8. The CDR3 extends over 14 amino acids. CDR1 SGHDT and CDR2 YYEEEE come from the germline V gene.

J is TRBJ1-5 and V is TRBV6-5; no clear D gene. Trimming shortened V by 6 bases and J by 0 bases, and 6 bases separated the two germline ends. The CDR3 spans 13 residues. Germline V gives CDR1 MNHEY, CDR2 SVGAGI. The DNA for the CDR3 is TGTGCCAGCAGGGGGTATAGCAATCAGCCCCAGCATTTT. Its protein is CASRGYSNQPQHF.

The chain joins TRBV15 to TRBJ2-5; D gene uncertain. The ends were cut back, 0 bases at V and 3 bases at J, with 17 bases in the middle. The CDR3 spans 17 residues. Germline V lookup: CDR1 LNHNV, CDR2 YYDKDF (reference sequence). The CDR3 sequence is CATSRDISSGPKETQYF. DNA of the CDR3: TGTGCCACCAGCAGAGATATCTCAAGTGGACCTAAAGAGACCCAGTACTTC.

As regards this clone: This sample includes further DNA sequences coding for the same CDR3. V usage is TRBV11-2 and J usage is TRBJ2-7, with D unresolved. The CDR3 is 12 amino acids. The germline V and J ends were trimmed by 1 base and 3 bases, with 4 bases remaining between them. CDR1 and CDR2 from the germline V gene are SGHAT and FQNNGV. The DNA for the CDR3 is TGTGCCAGCAGCTTAGCCGGCTACGAGCAGTACTTC. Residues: CASSLAGYEQYF.

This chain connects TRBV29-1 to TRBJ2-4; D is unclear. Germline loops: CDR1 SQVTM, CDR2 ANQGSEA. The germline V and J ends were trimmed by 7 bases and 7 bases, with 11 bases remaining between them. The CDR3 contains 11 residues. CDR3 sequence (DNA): TGCAGCGCTACCGACCTGAACATTCAGTACTTC. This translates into CSATDLNIQYF.

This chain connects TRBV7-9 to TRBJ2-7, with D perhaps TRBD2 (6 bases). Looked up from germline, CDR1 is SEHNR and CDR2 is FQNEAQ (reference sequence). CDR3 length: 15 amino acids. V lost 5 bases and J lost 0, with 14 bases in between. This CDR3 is CASSQLAASSYEQYF. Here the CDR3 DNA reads TGTGCCAGCAGCCAACTAGCAGCCAGCTCCTACGAGCAGTACTTC.

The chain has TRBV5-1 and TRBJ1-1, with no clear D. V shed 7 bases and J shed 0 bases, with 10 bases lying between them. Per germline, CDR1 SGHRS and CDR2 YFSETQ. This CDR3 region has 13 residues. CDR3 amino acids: CASGLGMNTEAFF. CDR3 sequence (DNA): TGCGCCAGCGGTTTAGGTATGAACACTGAAGCTTTCTTT.

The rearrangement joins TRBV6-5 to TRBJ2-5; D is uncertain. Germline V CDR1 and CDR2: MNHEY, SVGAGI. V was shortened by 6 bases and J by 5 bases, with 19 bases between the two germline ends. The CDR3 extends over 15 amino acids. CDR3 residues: CASRPSGSTGETQYF. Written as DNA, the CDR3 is TGTGCCAGCAGGCCGTCGGGCTCTACCGGGGAGACCCAGTACTTC.

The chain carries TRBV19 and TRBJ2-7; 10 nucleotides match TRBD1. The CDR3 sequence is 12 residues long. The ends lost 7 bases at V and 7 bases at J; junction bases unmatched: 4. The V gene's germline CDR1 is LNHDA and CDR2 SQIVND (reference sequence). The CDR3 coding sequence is TGTGCCAGTAAGAGGACAGGGGGGGAGCAGTACTTC. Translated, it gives CASKRTGGEQYF.

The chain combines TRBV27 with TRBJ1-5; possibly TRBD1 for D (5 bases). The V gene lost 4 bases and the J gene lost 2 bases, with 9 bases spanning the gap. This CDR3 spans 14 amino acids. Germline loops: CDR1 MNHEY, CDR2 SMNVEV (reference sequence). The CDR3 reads CASSSGFGNQPQHF. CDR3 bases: TGTGCCAGCAGTTCAGGGTTCGGCAATCAGCCCCAGCATTTT.